Listed below are T cell receptor beta chains from one sample, sequenced in a study of cytomegalovirus exposure and HLA in healthy donors. Clones were read by immunoSEQ multiplex PCR, and TCRdb kept only the in-frame ones, dropping some. This repertoire shows 150,000 to 200,000 clones, about 77% found once; its top ten account for less than 2.5%. The specimen was PBMCs. These receptors were taken from a woman aged 25 to 39 in good health and CMV-seropositive. CDR3s include the opening cysteine and the closing phenylalanine or tryptophan. Fields, in order: D gene, CDR3 length, V gene, J gene, clone size, CDR3 DNA, CDR3 protein. A D gene is named only where the DNA matches it firmly. Only some rows state a clone size, as once, few, many or a class for expanded clones.

NA,14,TRBV7-6,TRBJ1-5,few,TGTGCCAGCAGCATTAGAGGGGGAGATCAGCCCCAGCATTTT,CASSIRGGDQPQHF
NA,12,TRBV18,TRBJ2-2,few,TGTGCCAGCTCACCCTGGCTTGAGGAGCTGTTTTTT,CASSPWLEELFF
TRBD2,15,TRBV5-4,TRBJ2-3,NA,TGTGCCAGCAGATCCGGGACTAGTGTGACAGATACGCAGTATTTT,CASRSGTSVTDTQYF
TRBD2,15,TRBV5-1,TRBJ2-5,NA,TGCGCCAGCAGCTTGGAGGCACTAGCGGGAGAGACCCAGTACTTC,CASSLEALAGETQYF
TRBD1,13,TRBV10-1,TRBJ2-3,NA,TGCGCCAGCTCGGGACAGGGCTCCAATACGCAGTATTTT,CASSGQGSNTQYF
NA,13,TRBV5-1,TRBJ2-3,NA,TGCGCCAGCACCCCCGGGGCGGGGGATACGCAGTATTTT,CASTPGAGDTQYF
NA,14,TRBV18,TRBJ2-3,NA,TGTGCCAGCTCACCAGGGGCCCAACGGGATACGCAGTATTTT,CASSPGAQRDTQYF
NA,13,TRBV18,TRBJ1-5,NA,TGTGCCAGCTCCCCGGGGGAAAGTCAGCCCCAGCATTTT,CASSPGESQPQHF
NA,12,TRBV13,TRBJ2-7,few,TGTGCCAGCAGCCCTGAGAGGCGCGAGCAGTACTTC,CASSPERREQYF
TRBD1,14,TRBV4-3,TRBJ2-7,once,TGCGCCAGCAGCCTCGTAGGGGGCCCCTACGAGCAGTACTTC,CASSLVGGPYEQYF
NA,14,TRBV27,TRBJ1-1,NA,TGTGCCAGCAGTCCCCTAAATGCGGGCACTGAAGCTTTCTTT,CASSPLNAGTEAFF
NA,16,TRBV7-6,TRBJ1-2,NA,TGTGCCAGCAGTCCCGTACAGGGAAGTTACGGCCATGGCTACACCTTC,CASSPVQGSYGHGYTF
TRBD2,15,TRBV5-1,TRBJ2-3,NA,TGCGCCAGCAGCCTCGGACTAGCGGACACAGATACGCAGTATTTT,CASSLGLADTDTQYF
NA,15,TRBV5-1,TRBJ2-3,NA,TGCGCCAGCAGCTTAGGCGGCAGGGGGGCAGATACGCAGTATTTT,CASSLGGRGADTQYF
TRBD2,16,TRBV4-3,TRBJ2-7,NA,TGCGCCAGCAGCCAAGAGAACCCCGGGAGGGCGAGTGAGCAGTACTTC,CASSQENPGRASEQYF
NA,13,TRBV15,TRBJ2-7,NA,TGTGCCACCAGCTACGCAGGGCTATACGAGCAGTACTTC,CATSYAGLYEQYF
NA,17,TRBV10-1,TRBJ2-7,few,TGCGCCAGCAGTGAGTGGGTCAGGACAGCAGCCACCTACGAGCAGTACTTC,CASSEWVRTAATYEQYF
TRBD1,15,TRBV13,TRBJ1-1,once,TGTGCCAGCAGCTTCTATGACGCAGGGGGAACTGAAGCTTTCTTT,CASSFYDAGGTEAFF
NA,15,TRBV4-3,TRBJ1-1,few,TGCGCCAGCAGCCAAGATATGGCAGGGGTCAGTGAAGCTTTCTTT,CASSQDMAGVSEAFF
NA,12,TRBV10-1,TRBJ2-3,NA,TGCGCCAGCAGTGAAAAGCGGGATACGCAGTATTTT,CASSEKRDTQYF
TRBD2,17,TRBV5-4,TRBJ2-7,few,TGTGCCAGCAGCTCAGGACTAGCGGGGGGGATTACGGGCGAGCAGTACTTC,CASSSGLAGGITGEQYF
TRBD1,11,TRBV29-1,TRBJ2-7,NA,TGCAGCGCCCAGGGGGCAGGCGAGCAGTACTTC,CSAQGAGEQYF
TRBD2,15,TRBV7-9,TRBJ2-3,NA,TGTGCCAGTACCGGGCCCAGCGGGGGATCAGATACGCAGTATTTT,CASTGPSGGSDTQYF
NA,14,TRBV9,TRBJ1-2,NA,TGTGCCAGCAGCGTAGATGGCAGGAACTATGGCTACACCTTC,CASSVDGRNYGYTF
TRBD2,14,TRBV6-1,TRBJ2-7,NA,TGTGCCAGCAGTGAAGGCGGGGGGGGTTACGAGCAGTACTTC,CASSEGGGGYEQYF
NA,14,TRBV14,TRBJ2-5,NA,TGTGCCAGCAGCCACGGGGGATGGCAAGAGACCCAGTACTTC,CASSHGGWQETQYF
TRBD1,15,TRBV6-1,TRBJ1-6,NA,TGTGCCAGCAGCTCGGACAGGGGTGGTAATTCACCCCTCCACTTT,CASSSDRGGNSPLHF
NA,16,TRBV14,TRBJ1-3,NA,TGTGCCAGCAGCCAAGATCAGGGAATCTCTGGAAACACCATATATTTT,CASSQDQGISGNTIYF
TRBD1,16,TRBV9,TRBJ1-4,NA,TGTGCCAGCAGCGTAGCCCCGGACAGGCCGAATGAAAAACTGTTTTTT,CASSVAPDRPNEKLFF
TRBD1,14,TRBV28,TRBJ2-5,NA,TGTGCCAGCAGCCGCGGACAGGGGAGGGAGACCCAGTACTTC,CASSRGQGRETQYF
NA,13,TRBV10-1,TRBJ1-5,NA,TGCGCCAGCTCGGCAGGGGTCAATCAGCCCCAGCATTTT,CASSAGVNQPQHF
NA,15,TRBV30,TRBJ1-3,NA,TGTGCCTGGACCCCGGGGGGGGTAGTTGGAAACACCATATATTTT,CAWTPGGVVGNTIYF
TRBD1,14,TRBV28,TRBJ1-6,few,TGTGCCAGCAGGCGCCGGACAGGGATTTCACCCCTCCACTTT,CASRRRTGISPLHF
NA,15,TRBV19,TRBJ1-5,NA,TGTGCCAGTAGACCCCCGGGGTTGGGAAATCAGCCCCAGCATTTT,CASRPPGLGNQPQHF
NA,12,TRBV2,TRBJ2-7,NA,TGTGCCGGCGGACAGTACTTCTACGAGCAGTACTTC,CAGGQYFYEQYF
NA,13,TRBV10-2,TRBJ2-7,NA,TGCGCCAGCAGCGTAGGCCAGGCCTACGAGCAGTACTTC,CASSVGQAYEQYF
TRBD1,15,TRBV9,TRBJ1-2,once,TGTGCCAGCAGCGCGACAGGGAATTCCTTCTATGGCTACACCTTC,CASSATGNSFYGYTF
NA,17,TRBV5-1,TRBJ2-3,NA,TGCGCCAGCAGCTCGGGGGTGGCGGGGGCCCGCACAGATACGCAGTATTTT,CASSSGVAGARTDTQYF
NA,15,TRBV28,TRBJ1-1,NA,TGTGCCAGCAGTTTAGGGGGGGCACGAGGGGCTGAAGCTTTCTTT,CASSLGGARGAEAFF
NA,18,TRBV9,TRBJ1-1,once,TGTGCCAGCAGCGTACTGGCTAACGGGGGGGCCTCCAGCACTGAAGCTTTCTTT,CASSVLANGGASSTEAFF
NA,15,TRBV4-3,TRBJ1-2,NA,TGCGCCAGCAGCCAAGGGTTGGCAGGGCCCTATGGCTACACCTTC,CASSQGLAGPYGYTF
NA,14,TRBV18,TRBJ1-3,few,TGTGCCAGCTCACCCCCATTCTCTGGAAACACCATATATTTT,CASSPPFSGNTIYF
TRBD2,15,TRBV4-3,TRBJ2-3,NA,TGCGCCAGCAGCCAAAGGAGCGGGGGCACAGATACGCAGTATTTT,CASSQRSGGTDTQYF
TRBD2,13,TRBV28,TRBJ2-1,NA,TGTGCCAGCACCCGGGACTATTACAATGAGCAGTTCTTC,CASTRDYYNEQFF
NA,11,TRBV6-5,TRBJ2-7,once,TGTGCCAGCAGTAACTTCGCGCAGCAGTACTTC,CASSNFAQQYF
TRBD2,17,TRBV7-2,TRBJ2-3,NA,TGTGCCAGCAGCGACACTAGCGGGGGGTTTAGCACAGATACGCAGTATTTT,CASSDTSGGFSTDTQYF
TRBD2,16,TRBV7-8,TRBJ2-7,NA,TGTGCCAGCAGCTTAACCCCCGGGACTATTTCCTACGAGCAGTACTTC,CASSLTPGTISYEQYF
NA,14,TRBV5-4,TRBJ1-6,few,TGTGCCAGCAGCTTGGGAGGGGGTAATTCACCCCTCCACTTT,CASSLGGGNSPLHF